Below, one T cell receptor (beta chain) is given with its context. The data derive from a study of blood T cell repertoires in COVID-19. Across the study: Sample material is recorded as cDNA or gDNA derived from T cells, B-cell-depleted T cells, or PBMCs.

V was pared by 7 bases and J by 5 bases, with 7 bases of the junction left unmatched. Germline V gene sequence: CDR1 SGHNT, CDR2 YENEEA. This CDR3 has 13 amino acids. Assay: immunoSEQ multiplex PCR; the TCRdb copy retains only in-frame clones and omits some. The repertoire holds 430,000 or so clones, with 70% to 90% as singletons. Sequenced: peripheral blood. The chain links TRBV11-3 to TRBJ2-5, with 7 bases matching TRBD2. The clonotype comes from a young man with COVID-19, enrolled during active disease. This CDR3 reads CASNSGTTETQYF. The CDR3 DNA sequence: TGTGCCAGCAACTCCGGGACTACTGAGACCCAGTACTTC.